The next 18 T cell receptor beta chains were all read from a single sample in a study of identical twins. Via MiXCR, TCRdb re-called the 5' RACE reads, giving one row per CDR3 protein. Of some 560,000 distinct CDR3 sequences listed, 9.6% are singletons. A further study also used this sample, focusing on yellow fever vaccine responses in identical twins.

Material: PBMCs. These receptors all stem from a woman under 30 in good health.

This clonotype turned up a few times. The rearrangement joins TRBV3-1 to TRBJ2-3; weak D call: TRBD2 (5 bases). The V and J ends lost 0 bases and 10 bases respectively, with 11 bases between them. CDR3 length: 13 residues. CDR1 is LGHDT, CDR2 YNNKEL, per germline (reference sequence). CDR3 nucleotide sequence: TGTGCCAGCAGCCAAGATTATGGCGGGCCGCAGTATTTT. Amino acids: CASSQDYGGPQYF.

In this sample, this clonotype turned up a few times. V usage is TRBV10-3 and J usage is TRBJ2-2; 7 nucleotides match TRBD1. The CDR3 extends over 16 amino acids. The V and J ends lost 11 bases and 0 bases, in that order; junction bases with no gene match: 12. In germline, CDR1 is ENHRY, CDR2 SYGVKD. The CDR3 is CASLGDRSPNTGELFF. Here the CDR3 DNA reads TGTGCCTCCCTGGGGGACAGAAGTCCGAACACCGGGGAGCTGTTTTTT.

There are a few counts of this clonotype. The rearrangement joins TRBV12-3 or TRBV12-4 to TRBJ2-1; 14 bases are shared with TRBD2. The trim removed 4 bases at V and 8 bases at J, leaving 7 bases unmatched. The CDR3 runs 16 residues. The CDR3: CASSYQTSGRAYEQFF. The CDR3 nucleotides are TGTGCCAGCAGTTACCAGACTAGCGGGAGGGCCTATGAGCAGTTCTTC.

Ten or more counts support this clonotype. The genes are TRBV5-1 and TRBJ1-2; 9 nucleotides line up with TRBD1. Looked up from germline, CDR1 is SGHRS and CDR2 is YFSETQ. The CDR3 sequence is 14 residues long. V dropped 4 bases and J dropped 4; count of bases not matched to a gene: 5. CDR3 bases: TGCGCCAGCAGCGCTCTGGGACAGGGCTATGGCTACACCTTC. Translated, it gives CASSALGQGYGYTF.

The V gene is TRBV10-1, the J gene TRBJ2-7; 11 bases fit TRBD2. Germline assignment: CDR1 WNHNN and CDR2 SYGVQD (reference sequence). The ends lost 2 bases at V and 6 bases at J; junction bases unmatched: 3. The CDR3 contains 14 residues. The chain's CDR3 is CASSETSGRLEQYF. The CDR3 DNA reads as TGCGCCAGCAGTGAGACTAGCGGGAGACTCGAGCAGTACTTC.

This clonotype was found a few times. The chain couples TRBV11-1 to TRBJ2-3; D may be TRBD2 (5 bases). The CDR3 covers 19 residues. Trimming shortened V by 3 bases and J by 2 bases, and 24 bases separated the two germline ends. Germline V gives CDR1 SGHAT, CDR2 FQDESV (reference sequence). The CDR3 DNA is TGTGCCAGCAGCTTGGGGTCGGTACTAGGGTTAACCTACACAGATACGCAGTATTTT. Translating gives CASSLGSVLGLTYTDTQYF.

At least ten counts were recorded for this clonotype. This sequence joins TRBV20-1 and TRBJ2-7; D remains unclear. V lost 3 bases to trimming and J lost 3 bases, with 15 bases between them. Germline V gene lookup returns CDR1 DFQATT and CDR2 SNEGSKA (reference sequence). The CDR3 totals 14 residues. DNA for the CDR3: TGCAGTGCTAGCAAGCCCGGAATAAACTACGAGCAGTACTTC. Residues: CSASKPGINYEQYF.

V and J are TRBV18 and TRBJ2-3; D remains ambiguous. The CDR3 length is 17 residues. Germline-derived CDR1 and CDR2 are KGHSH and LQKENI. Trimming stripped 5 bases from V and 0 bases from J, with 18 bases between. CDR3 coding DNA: TGTGCCAGCTCATCGGCGATCCGGGCTTCTAGCACAGATACGCAGTATTTT. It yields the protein CASSSAIRASSTDTQYF.

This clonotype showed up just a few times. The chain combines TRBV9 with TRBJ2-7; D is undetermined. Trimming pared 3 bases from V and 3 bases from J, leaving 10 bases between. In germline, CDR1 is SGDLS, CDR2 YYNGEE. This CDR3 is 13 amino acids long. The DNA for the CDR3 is TGTGCCAGCAGCGGCCCCGTTGGCTACGAGCAGTACTTC. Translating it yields CASSGPVGYEQYF.

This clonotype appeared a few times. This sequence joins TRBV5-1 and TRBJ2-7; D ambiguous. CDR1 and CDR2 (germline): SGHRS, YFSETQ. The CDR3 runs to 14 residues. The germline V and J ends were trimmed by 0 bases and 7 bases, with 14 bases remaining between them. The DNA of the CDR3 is TGCGCCAGCAGCTTGGACCTTGGGGTGCGGGAGCAGTACTTC. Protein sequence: CASSLDLGVREQYF.

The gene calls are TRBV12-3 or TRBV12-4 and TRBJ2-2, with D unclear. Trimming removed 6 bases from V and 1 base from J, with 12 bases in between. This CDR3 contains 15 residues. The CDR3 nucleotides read TGTGCCAGCAGCCCTACCGCTCAGAACACCGGGGAGCTGTTTTTT. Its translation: CASSPTAQNTGELFF.

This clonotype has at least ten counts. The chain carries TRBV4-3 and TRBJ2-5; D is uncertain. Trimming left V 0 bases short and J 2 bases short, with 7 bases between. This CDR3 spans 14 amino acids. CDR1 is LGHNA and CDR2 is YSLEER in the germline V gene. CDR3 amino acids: CASSQEGLQETQYF. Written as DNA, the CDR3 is TGCGCCAGCAGCCAAGAAGGCCTGCAAGAGACCCAGTACTTC.

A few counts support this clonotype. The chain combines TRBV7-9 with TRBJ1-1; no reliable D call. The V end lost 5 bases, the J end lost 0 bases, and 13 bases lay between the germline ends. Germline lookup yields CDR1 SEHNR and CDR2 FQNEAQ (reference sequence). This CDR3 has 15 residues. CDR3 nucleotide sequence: TGTGCCAGCAGCCCTGGTGGGAGCCTGAACACTGAAGCTTTCTTT. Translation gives CASSPGGSLNTEAFF. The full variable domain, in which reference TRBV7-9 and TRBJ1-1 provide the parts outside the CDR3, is DTGVSQNPRHKITKRGQNVTFRCDPISEHNRLYWYRQTLGQGPEFLTYFQNEAQLEKSRLLSDRFSAERPKGSFSTLEIQRTEQGDSAMYLCASSPGGSLNTEAFFGQGTRLTVV.

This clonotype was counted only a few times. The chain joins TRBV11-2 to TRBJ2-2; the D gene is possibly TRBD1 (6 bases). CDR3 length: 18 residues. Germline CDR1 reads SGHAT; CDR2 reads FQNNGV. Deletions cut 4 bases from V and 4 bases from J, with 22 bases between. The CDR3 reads CASSSQIQGRLGTGELFF. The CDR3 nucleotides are TGTGCCAGCAGCTCCCAGATACAGGGCCGTCTGGGCACCGGGGAGCTGTTTTTT.

The CDR3 DNA sequence: TGTGCCAGCAGCTCGGGGGGGACAGGTCTTCACAATGAGCAGTTCTTC. Protein sequence: CASSSGGTGLHNEQFF. The chain is built from TRBV7-2 and TRBJ2-1; either TRBD1 or TRBD2 may fit D (8 bases each). V shed 4 bases and J shed 5 bases, with 18 bases lying between them. This CDR3 comprises 16 residues. CDR1 and CDR2 from the germline V gene are SGHTA and FQGNSA.

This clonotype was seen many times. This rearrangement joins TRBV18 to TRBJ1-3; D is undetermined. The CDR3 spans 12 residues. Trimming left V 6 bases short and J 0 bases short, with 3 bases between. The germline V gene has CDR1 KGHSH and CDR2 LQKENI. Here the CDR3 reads CASSGSGNTIYF. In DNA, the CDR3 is TGTGCCAGCTCGGGCTCTGGAAACACCATATATTTT. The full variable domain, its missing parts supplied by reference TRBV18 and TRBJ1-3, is NAGVMQNPRHLVRRRGQEARLRCSPMKGHSHVYWYRQLPEEGLKFMVYLQKENIIDESGMPKERFSAEFPKEGPSILRIQQVVRGDSAAYFCASSGSGNTIYFGEGSWLTVV.

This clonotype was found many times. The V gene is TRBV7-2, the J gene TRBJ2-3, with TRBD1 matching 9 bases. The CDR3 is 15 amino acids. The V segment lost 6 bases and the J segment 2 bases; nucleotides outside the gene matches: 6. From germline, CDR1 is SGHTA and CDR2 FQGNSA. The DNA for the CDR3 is TGTGCCAGCAGTAGCCGGGACAGGGCCACAGATACGCAGTATTTT. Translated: CASSSRDRATDTQYF.

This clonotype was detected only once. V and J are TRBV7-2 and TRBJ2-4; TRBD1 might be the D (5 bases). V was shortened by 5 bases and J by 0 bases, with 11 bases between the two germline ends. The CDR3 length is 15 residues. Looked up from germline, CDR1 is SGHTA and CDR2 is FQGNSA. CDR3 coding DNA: TGTGCCAGCAGCCTGACAGTACTAGCCAAAAACATTCAGTACTTC. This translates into CASSLTVLAKNIQYF.